This is a list of T cell receptor beta chains from one sample in a study of cytomegalovirus exposure and HLA in healthy donors. Produced via immunoSEQ multiplex PCR; TCRdb's table is partial and in-frame only. This sample has around 130,000 clones, with about 85% found just once. Sequencing used PBMCs. The origin of the receptors is a boy between 10 and 17 years old in good health and CMV-seronegative. The conserved cysteine and the conserved F or W are not part of the CDR3 here. Clone size is given for some rows only: seen once, a few or many times, or a class if the clone is expanded.

j_call: TRBJ1-2
clone_size: once
v_call: TRBV15
cdr3_aa: ATSRAVRGYYGYT

j_call: TRBJ2-2
clone_size: once
v_call: TRBV4-2
cdr3_aa: ASSRTGITGELF

j_call: TRBJ1-1
clone_size: NA
v_call: TRBV10-3
cdr3_aa: AIRTGGANTEAF

j_call: TRBJ1-3
clone_size: NA
v_call: TRBV7-2
cdr3_aa: ASSPRAGGGNTIY

j_call: TRBJ2-1
clone_size: NA
v_call: TRBV6-5
cdr3_aa: ASKGSGRALDEQF

j_call: TRBJ1-2
clone_size: NA
v_call: TRBV27
cdr3_aa: ASSLYSGSNYGYT

j_call: TRBJ2-1
clone_size: NA
v_call: TRBV27
cdr3_aa: ASAGDYNEQF

j_call: TRBJ2-7
clone_size: NA
v_call: TRBV4-1
cdr3_aa: ASSQVQAYEQY

j_call: TRBJ1-4
clone_size: few
v_call: TRBV6-1
cdr3_aa: ASSVRWDRDEKLF

j_call: TRBJ1-2
clone_size: NA
v_call: TRBV27
cdr3_aa: ASRDSLLYGYT

j_call: TRBJ1-1
clone_size: NA
v_call: TRBV14
cdr3_aa: ASSQEIGSLF

j_call: TRBJ2-3
clone_size: NA
v_call: TRBV4-3
cdr3_aa: ASSLTQRDTDTQY

j_call: TRBJ1-1
clone_size: NA
v_call: TRBV4-1
cdr3_aa: ASSQEISVGGIFGNTEAF

j_call: TRBJ1-3
clone_size: NA
v_call: TRBV30
cdr3_aa: AWSLVAGNTIY

j_call: TRBJ2-1
clone_size: NA
v_call: TRBV9
cdr3_aa: ASSVVTSAYNEQF

j_call: TRBJ2-6
clone_size: NA
v_call: TRBV9
cdr3_aa: ASSVRTSGANVLT

j_call: TRBJ1-6
clone_size: NA
v_call: TRBV5-6
cdr3_aa: ASSLVRSSYNSPLH

j_call: TRBJ1-4
clone_size: NA
v_call: TRBV10-3
cdr3_aa: AISESDRDGEKLF

j_call: TRBJ2-7
clone_size: NA
v_call: TRBV27
cdr3_aa: ASSLSGISYEQY

j_call: TRBJ2-7
clone_size: once
v_call: TRBV27
cdr3_aa: ASSLSVSGGAYEQY

j_call: TRBJ2-7
clone_size: few
v_call: TRBV27
cdr3_aa: ASSQGQGAVEQY

j_call: TRBJ2-1
clone_size: NA
v_call: TRBV9
cdr3_aa: ASSVATGGSYNEQF

j_call: TRBJ2-2
clone_size: NA
v_call: TRBV6-1
cdr3_aa: ASSVHRGMNTGELF

j_call: TRBJ1-2
clone_size: NA
v_call: TRBV6-6
cdr3_aa: ASSKKGHQANYGYT

j_call: TRBJ1-1
clone_size: once
v_call: TRBV15
cdr3_aa: ATSRDGRRNTEAF

j_call: TRBJ1-4
clone_size: few
v_call: TRBV5-6
cdr3_aa: ASTGSRGEKLF

j_call: TRBJ2-7
clone_size: NA
v_call: TRBV27
cdr3_aa: ASSFGSGTLVSEQY

j_call: TRBJ1-2
clone_size: NA
v_call: TRBV6-1
cdr3_aa: ASDTNYGYT

j_call: TRBJ2-1
clone_size: NA
v_call: TRBV6-4
cdr3_aa: ASSDASGSGNEQF

j_call: TRBJ2-7
clone_size: NA
v_call: TRBV30
cdr3_aa: ACEPGQGGEQY

j_call: TRBJ2-7
clone_size: NA
v_call: TRBV27
cdr3_aa: ASSLGGSNEQY

j_call: TRBJ2-5
clone_size: NA
v_call: TRBV19
cdr3_aa: ASSSGGLLYQETQY

j_call: TRBJ2-7
clone_size: NA
v_call: TRBV4-1
cdr3_aa: ASSRTSGGYEQY

j_call: TRBJ1-3
clone_size: NA
v_call: TRBV9
cdr3_aa: ASSVVAGFTSGNTIY

j_call: TRBJ1-2
clone_size: NA
v_call: TRBV5-4
cdr3_aa: ASSRDRGEGYT

j_call: TRBJ2-7
clone_size: NA
v_call: TRBV27
cdr3_aa: ASSSLSYEQY

j_call: TRBJ2-3
clone_size: once
v_call: TRBV4-3
cdr3_aa: ASSQDPRGYTDTQY

j_call: TRBJ2-5
clone_size: once
v_call: TRBV7-3
cdr3_aa: ASSLLREGETQY

j_call: TRBJ1-5
clone_size: NA
v_call: TRBV23-1
cdr3_aa: ASSQSDRVTNQPQH

j_call: TRBJ1-1
clone_size: NA
v_call: TRBV7-9
cdr3_aa: SSSTENTEAF

j_call: TRBJ1-1
clone_size: NA
v_call: TRBV25-1
cdr3_aa: ASSEWRGGNTEAF